The clone carrying this TCR beta chain was picked up one time. These data originate in a study of cytomegalovirus exposure and HLA in healthy donors. The germline CDR1 and CDR2 sequences are MNHNS and SASEGT. V gave up 0 bases and J gave up 7 bases, with 18 bases separating them. The CDR3 sequence is 17 residues long. Amplification used 60 Vbeta primers and 13 Jbeta primers. Here immunoSEQ multiplex PCR was the method, and the copy in TCRdb shows in-frame clones only, minus some. The repertoire holds about 150,000 clones, 85% seen once, with 1% in the top ten. Sequencing was carried out using PBMCs. V is TRBV6-1 and J is TRBJ2-2; D perhaps matches TRBD1 (5 bases). This clonotype was obtained from a boy aged 2 to 10 in good health and CMV-seronegative. The CDR3 sequence is CASSEADTDPTNGELFF. The CDR3 region has the DNA TGTGCCAGCAGTGAAGCGGACACGGACCCAACGAACGGGGAGCTGTTTTTT.